This TCR beta chain was obtained from a study of CD4 T cells in relation to SARS-CoV-2 and coronaviruses. Study-wide background: After around 10 days of antigen culture, PBMC TCR beta CDR3s were sequenced.

There are a few counts of this clone. Its specificity is not known. The table came from immunoSEQ multiplex PCR; TCRdb's copy has only in-frame clones and leaves some out. The table records some 21,000 clones, about four fifths of them present only once. Findings and limits, study-wide: In around 67% of donors, memory CD4+ clonotypes crossrecognized SARS-CoV-2 and at least one common cold coronavirus spike.

Before the COVID-19 pandemic, during about 2010-2018, CD4+ T cells were taken from unexposed donors. The cells were cultured for less than twelve days before CD4+ T cells were isolated. Cells permitting, SARS-CoV-2 S/N and four cold-coronavirus spikes were tested on unexposed-donor CD4+ T cells. CDR1 is LNHNV and CDR2 is YYDKDF in the germline V gene (reference sequence). This CDR3 contains 14 residues. V was cut by 5 bases and J by 0 bases, with 11 bases left in between. The chain is built from TRBV15 and TRBJ2-7; D gene uncertain. Sequencing input: CD4+ T cells from PBMCs, cultured in vitro. The receptor was isolated from a human donor in good health. CDR3 bases: TGTGCCACCAGCTCACGCGACAACTCCTACGAGCAGTACTTC. This gives the protein CATSSRDNSYEQYF.